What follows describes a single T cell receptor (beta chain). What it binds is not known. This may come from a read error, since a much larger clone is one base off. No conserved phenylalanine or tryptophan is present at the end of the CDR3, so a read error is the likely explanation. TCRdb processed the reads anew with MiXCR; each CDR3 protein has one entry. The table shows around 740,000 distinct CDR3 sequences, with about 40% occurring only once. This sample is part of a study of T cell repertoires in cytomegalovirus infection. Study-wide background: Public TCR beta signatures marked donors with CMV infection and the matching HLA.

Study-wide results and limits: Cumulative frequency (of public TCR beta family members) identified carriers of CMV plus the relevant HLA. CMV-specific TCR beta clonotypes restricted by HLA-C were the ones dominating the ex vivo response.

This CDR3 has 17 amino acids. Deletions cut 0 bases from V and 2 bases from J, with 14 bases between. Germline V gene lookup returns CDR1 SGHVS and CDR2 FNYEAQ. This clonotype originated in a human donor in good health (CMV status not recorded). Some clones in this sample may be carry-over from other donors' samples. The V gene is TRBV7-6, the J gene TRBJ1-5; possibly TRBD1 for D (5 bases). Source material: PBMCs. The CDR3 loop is CASSLAGRVDGNQPQHL. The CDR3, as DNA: TGTGCCAGCAGCTTAGCCGGCAGGGTGGACGGCAATCAGCCCCAGCATTTG.